This is a list of T cell receptor beta chains from one sample in a study of Siglec-9 on CD8 T cells in melanoma. Method: immunoSEQ multiplex PCR; TCRdb's copy keeps in-frame clones and lacks some. The sample includes some 27,000 clones, 80% of them seen just once. The sample taken for sequencing was Siglec-9- CD8+ T cells sorted from blood. These receptors were obtained from a human donor in good health. The CDR3 runs from the conserved cysteine through the conserved F or W. A D gene is named only where the DNA matches it firmly. Only part of the rows carry a size: once, few, many, or a class if the clone is expanded.

13 | - | TRBJ1-1 | - | TRBV13 | TGTGCCAGCAGCTCCTGGAGGAACACTGAAGCTTTCTTT | CASSSWRNTEAFF
15 | - | TRBJ2-2 | - | TRBV5-5 | TGTGCCAGCAGCTTGGCATCGTCGTACACCGGGGAGCTGTTTTTT | CASSLASSYTGELFF
16 | - | TRBJ2-2 | - | TRBV27 | TGTGCCAGCAGCCTTACCAGGGGAGATTACACCGGGGAGCTGTTTTTT | CASSLTRGDYTGELFF
12 | - | TRBJ1-2 | - | TRBV6-4 | TGTGCCAGCAGTGATGGAAACTATGGCTACACCTTC | CASSDGNYGYTF
14 | - | TRBJ2-7 | - | TRBV10-2 | TGCGCCAGCAGTGAACTCCAGAAGTACTACGAGCAGTACTTC | CASSELQKYYEQYF
16 | - | TRBJ2-2 | - | TRBV4-1 | TGCGCCAGCAGCCACCCCGATGAGGGGGACACCGGGGAGCTGTTTTTT | CASSHPDEGDTGELFF
14 | - | TRBJ2-7 | TRBD2 | TRBV9 | TGTGCCAGCAGCGTAGGACTAGCTCCCTACGAGCAGTACTTC | CASSVGLAPYEQYF
14 | - | TRBJ2-5 | - | TRBV11-2 | TGTGCCAGCAGCTTAGGTAGGGGCCAAGAGACCCAGTACTTC | CASSLGRGQETQYF
15 | - | TRBJ1-2 | - | TRBV7-6 | TGTGCCAGCAGCTTAGAAACAGGCTTCAACTATGGCTACACCTTC | CASSLETGFNYGYTF
15 | once | TRBJ2-1 | TRBD2 | TRBV6-6 | TGTGCCAGCAGGATACTAGCGGGCCCTACAAATGAGCAGTTCTTC | CASRILAGPTNEQFF
15 | - | TRBJ2-3 | - | TRBV6-1 | TGTGCCAGCAGGAATACGGGGACTTTCACAGATACGCAGTATTTT | CASRNTGTFTDTQYF
15 | - | TRBJ1-1 | - | TRBV6-5 | TGTGCCAGCAGTTACTCTCTTAGGGCGCAGGGTGAAGCTTTCTTT | CASSYSLRAQGEAFF
15 | few | TRBJ1-5 | TRBD1 | TRBV6-1 | TGTGCCAGCCGGGACAGGGGCCGGGGTAATCAGCCCCAGCATTTT | CASRDRGRGNQPQHF
15 | once | TRBJ2-5 | TRBD1 | TRBV11-2 | TGTGCCAGCAGCTCGGGGGACAGGGGGAAAGAGACCCAGTACTTC | CASSSGDRGKETQYF
15 | - | TRBJ1-4 | - | TRBV5-1 | TGCGCCAGCAGCTTGACAGGGCGTGACGATGAAAAACTGTTTTTT | CASSLTGRDDEKLFF
14 | - | TRBJ1-2 | - | TRBV15 | TGTGCCACCAGCAGAGGACTACAGGTCCATGGCTACACCTTC | CATSRGLQVHGYTF
15 | - | TRBJ2-2 | - | TRBV25-1 | TGTGCCAGCAGAGGTAAGGTGGGTGCCGACGGGGAGCTGTTTTTT | CASRGKVGADGELFF
14 | - | TRBJ1-4 | - | TRBV7-9 | TGTGCCAGCAGCCCCTCGTATTCAGGGGAAAAACTGTTTTTT | CASSPSYSGEKLFF
16 | - | TRBJ2-2 | - | TRBV27 | TGTGCCAGCAGTTTACCGTGGTTGGGGGAAACCGGGGAGCTGTTTTTT | CASSLPWLGETGELFF
14 | few | TRBJ1-2 | - | TRBV4-1 | TGCGCCAGCAGCCAAGATTCCCTCCGACCGGAGGACACCTTC | CASSQDSLRPEDTF
13 | - | TRBJ2-7 | - | TRBV6-1 | TGTGCCAGCAGGGACCTTCGAGTGTACGAGCAGTACTTC | CASRDLRVYEQYF
16 | few | TRBJ2-2 | - | TRBV27 | TGTGCCAGCAGTTCCCTGCCAGGGGGAGGCACCGGGGAGCTGTTTTTT | CASSSLPGGGTGELFF
15 | - | TRBJ1-5 | - | TRBV4-2 | TGTGCCAGCAGCCAAGGGGGGCCGATGGATCAGCCCCAGCATTTT | CASSQGGPMDQPQHF
13 | - | TRBJ1-1 | - | TRBV25-1 | TGTGCCAGCAGTTTCGGGGAATACACTGAAGCTTTCTTT | CASSFGEYTEAFF
14 | few | TRBJ1-1 | - | TRBV6-1 | TGTGCCAGCCCAGGAGGAACAGGGAGGACTGAAGCTTTCTTT | CASPGGTGRTEAFF
18 | - | TRBJ2-7 | - | TRBV5-1 | TGCGCCAGCAGCTTGTTCCCCGAGGCCCCCGGCGGTTCCTACGAGCAGTACTTC | CASSLFPEAPGGSYEQYF
14 | - | TRBJ2-1 | - | TRBV5-4 | TGTGCCAGCAGCTTCGGACTATTTTACAATGAGCAGTTCTTC | CASSFGLFYNEQFF
14 | few | TRBJ1-1 | - | TRBV11-2 | TGTGCCAGCAGCTCCCGGGACAAGAACACTGAAGCTTTCTTT | CASSSRDKNTEAFF
16 | - | TRBJ2-2 | - | TRBV4-1 | TGCGCCAGCAGCCGGATTGGGGACTCCGCCACCGGGGAGCTGTTTTTT | CASSRIGDSATGELFF
17 | - | TRBJ2-7 | - | TRBV7-6 | TGTGCCAGCAGCCAGACTTCGAGGGTCACGGGGGTCAGTGAGCAGTACTTC | CASSQTSRVTGVSEQYF
15 | - | TRBJ2-1 | - | TRBV19 | TGTGCCAGTAGTATCACCGCTAGCTCCTACAATGAGCAGTTCTTC | CASSITASSYNEQFF
16 | - | TRBJ2-4 | TRBD1 | TRBV27 | TGTGCCAGCAGGGCCGGGACAGGGTCGGTCAAAAACATTCAGTACTTC | CASRAGTGSVKNIQYF
17 | - | TRBJ2-1 | - | TRBV5-1 | TGCGCCAGCAGCTCGACAGGTATAATAGGTCCATACAATGAGCAGTTCTTC | CASSSTGIIGPYNEQFF
16 | - | TRBJ2-3 | TRBD2 | TRBV27 | TGTGCCAGCAGTTTAGGACTAGCGGCTAGCACAGATACGCAGTATTTT | CASSLGLAASTDTQYF
16 | - | TRBJ2-3 | - | TRBV19 | TGTGCCACCGGGTCGGGAGTGTCCCATAGCACAGATACGCAGTATTTT | CATGSGVSHSTDTQYF
15 | - | TRBJ2-6 | - | TRBV7-9 | TGTGCCAGCAGCTCGGGGAGCTCTGGGGCCAACGTCCTGACTTTC | CASSSGSSGANVLTF
15 | - | TRBJ2-1 | TRBD1 | TRBV27 | TGTGCCAGCAGTTTCAAACAGGGGGCCTTAAATGAGCAGTTCTTC | CASSFKQGALNEQFF
16 | - | TRBJ2-1 | - | TRBV9 | TGTGCCAGCAGCCCTTTAAGGGCGGTAATATACAATGAGCAGTTCTTC | CASSPLRAVIYNEQFF
13 | few | TRBJ1-5 | - | TRBV6-5 | TGTGCCAGCAGTGAGCATAGCAATCAGCCCCAGCATTTT | CASSEHSNQPQHF
19 | - | TRBJ2-3 | TRBD2 | TRBV4-1 | TGCGCCAGCAGCCAAAAAGTGGAGACTAGCGAGCATAACACAGATACGCAGTATTTT | CASSQKVETSEHNTDTQYF
12 | few | TRBJ1-2 | TRBD1 | TRBV7-9 | TGTGCCAGCAGCTTAGGGGACAGGCGTTTCCCCTTC | CASSLGDRRFPF
16 | - | TRBJ1-5 | - | TRBV4-1 | TGCGCCAGCAGCCAAGTGGTGATACCTAGCAATCAGCCCCAGCATTTT | CASSQVVIPSNQPQHF
15 | - | TRBJ1-1 | TRBD1 | TRBV9 | TGTGCCAGCAGCCCCTCCGGGACAGGGGACACTGAAGCTTTCTTT | CASSPSGTGDTEAFF